One T cell receptor (beta chain) is described in this entry. This sample is drawn from a study of blood T cell repertoires in COVID-19. Clones were sequenced by immunoSEQ multiplex PCR, and TCRdb holds only the in-frame ones, with some missing. Of some 100,000 clones in the sample, around 86% are singletons; the top ten hold 3% to 3.5%. The specimen sequenced was peripheral blood. This sequence was found in a woman in her seventies with acute or convalescent COVID-19.

CDR3 DNA: TGTGCCAGCAGTCTAACAGGGACCCCCAGCAATCAGCCCCAGCATTTT. Encoded protein: CASSLTGTPSNQPQHF. The V call is TRBV2, the J call TRBJ1-5; TRBD1 might be the D (6 bases). Trimming took off 5 bases at V and 1 base at J, with 15 bases between the two ends. Germline V gene lookup returns CDR1 SNHLY and CDR2 FYNNEI. CDR3 size: 16 residues. Full variable domain (missing parts from reference TRBV2 and TRBJ1-5): EPEVTQTPSHQVTQMGQEVILRCVPISNHLYFYWYRQILGQKVEFLVSFYNNEISEKSEIFDDQFSVERPDGSNFTLKIRSTKLEDSAMYFCASSLTGTPSNQPQHFGDGTRLSIL.